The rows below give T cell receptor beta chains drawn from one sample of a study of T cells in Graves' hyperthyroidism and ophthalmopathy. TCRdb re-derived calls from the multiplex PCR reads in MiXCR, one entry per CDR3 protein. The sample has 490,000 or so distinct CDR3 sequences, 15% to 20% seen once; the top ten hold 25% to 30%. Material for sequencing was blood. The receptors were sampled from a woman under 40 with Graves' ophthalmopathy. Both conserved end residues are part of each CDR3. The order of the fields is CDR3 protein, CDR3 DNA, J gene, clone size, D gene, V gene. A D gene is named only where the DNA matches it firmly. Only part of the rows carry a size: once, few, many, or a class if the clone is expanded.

CDR3aa: CASSEMEGALPGANVLTF
CDR3nt: TGCGCCAGCAGTGAGATGGAGGGGGCTTTACCTGGGGCCAACGTCCTGACTTTC
j_gene: TRBJ2-6
abundance: many
d_gene: NA
v_gene: TRBV10-1

CDR3aa: CASSLEGQGPYEQYF
CDR3nt: TGTGCCAGCAGCTTAGAAGGACAGGGGCCCTACGAGCAGTACTTC
j_gene: TRBJ2-7
abundance: few
d_gene: TRBD1
v_gene: TRBV7-9

CDR3aa: CASSESGTPTYEQYF
CDR3nt: TGTGCCAGTAGTGAGTCCGGGACCCCAACCTACGAGCAGTACTTC
j_gene: TRBJ2-7
abundance: many
d_gene: NA
v_gene: TRBV19

CDR3aa: CASSQFREPNIQYF
CDR3nt: TGTGCCAGCAGCCAATTCAGGGAGCCAAACATTCAGTACTTC
j_gene: TRBJ2-4
abundance: many
d_gene: NA
v_gene: TRBV11-2

CDR3aa: CASSQDYFAYNEQFF
CDR3nt: TGCGCCAGCAGCCAAGATTATTTCGCCTACAATGAGCAGTTCTTC
j_gene: TRBJ2-1
abundance: few
d_gene: NA
v_gene: TRBV4-3

CDR3aa: CASSRLLAASTDTQYF
CDR3nt: TGTGCCAGCAGCCGCCTACTAGCAGCTAGCACAGATACGCAGTATTTT
j_gene: TRBJ2-3
abundance: many
d_gene: NA
v_gene: TRBV3-1

CDR3aa: CASREASGRNYEQYF
CDR3nt: TGTGCCAGCAGGGAAGCTAGCGGGAGGAACTACGAGCAGTACTTC
j_gene: TRBJ2-7
abundance: many
d_gene: TRBD2
v_gene: TRBV2

CDR3aa: CASSPSGWRQETQYF
CDR3nt: TGTGCCAGCAGTCCGAGTGGATGGAGGCAAGAGACCCAGTACTTC
j_gene: TRBJ2-5
abundance: many
d_gene: NA
v_gene: TRBV28

CDR3aa: CASSTVNEQFF
CDR3nt: TGTGCCAGCAGTACAGTCAATGAGCAGTTCTTC
j_gene: TRBJ2-1
abundance: many
d_gene: NA
v_gene: TRBV12-3/TRBV12-4

CDR3aa: CASSLLGLAGDRSDTQYF
CDR3nt: TGTGCCAGCAGTTTATTGGGACTAGCGGGAGATAGGTCAGATACGCAGTATTTT
j_gene: TRBJ2-3
abundance: many
d_gene: TRBD2
v_gene: TRBV27

CDR3aa: CASLIAAGSNEQFF
CDR3nt: TGTGCCAGCCTAATTGCAGCAGGGTCCAATGAGCAGTTCTTC
j_gene: TRBJ2-1
abundance: many
d_gene: NA
v_gene: TRBV19

CDR3aa: CASSPTSQETQYF
CDR3nt: TGTGCCAGCAGTCCGACTAGCCAAGAGACCCAGTACTTC
j_gene: TRBJ2-5
abundance: many
d_gene: NA
v_gene: TRBV6-4

CDR3aa: CASSQQGSGDTIYF
CDR3nt: TGTGCCAGCAGCCAACAGGGTTCGGGAGACACCATATATTTT
j_gene: TRBJ1-3
abundance: NA
d_gene: NA
v_gene: TRBV28

CDR3aa: CASSLGGWRLEDTQYF
CDR3nt: TGTGCCAGCAGCTTAGGGGGGTGGAGGCTGGAAGATACGCAGTATTTT
j_gene: TRBJ2-3
abundance: NA
d_gene: NA
v_gene: TRBV7-9

CDR3aa: CASSAGTSDFRGEQYF
CDR3nt: TGTGCCAGCAGTGCCGGGACTAGCGATTTCCGCGGCGAGCAGTACTTC
j_gene: TRBJ2-7
abundance: NA
d_gene: TRBD2
v_gene: TRBV6-2/TRBV6-3

CDR3aa: CAITTGGPHTGELFF
CDR3nt: TGTGCCATCACCACTGGAGGACCACACACCGGGGAGCTGTTTTTT
j_gene: TRBJ2-2
abundance: few
d_gene: NA
v_gene: TRBV10-3

CDR3aa: CASSPRNPQELFF
CDR3nt: TGTGCCAGCTCACCACGAAACCCCCAGGAACTGTTTTTT
j_gene: TRBJ1-4
abundance: many
d_gene: NA
v_gene: TRBV18

CDR3aa: CASSFSGRGGQYF
CDR3nt: TGTGCCAGCAGTTTTAGCGGGAGGGGGGGGCAGTACTTC
j_gene: TRBJ2-7
abundance: few
d_gene: TRBD2
v_gene: TRBV28

CDR3aa: CASSLLGQSSYNEQFF
CDR3nt: TGTGCCAGCAGCTTGTTGGGACAGAGCTCCTACAATGAGCAGTTCTTC
j_gene: TRBJ2-1
abundance: many
d_gene: TRBD1
v_gene: TRBV7-3

CDR3aa: CASSPQGAFDVDEQFF
CDR3nt: TGTGCCAGCAGTCCTCAGGGGGCATTCGATGTAGATGAGCAGTTCTTC
j_gene: TRBJ2-1
abundance: NA
d_gene: TRBD1
v_gene: TRBV6-2/TRBV6-3

CDR3aa: CASSRIGDGYTF
CDR3nt: TGTGCCAGCAGTAGGATAGGGGATGGCTACACCTTC
j_gene: TRBJ1-2
abundance: few
d_gene: NA
v_gene: TRBV25-1

CDR3aa: CSAVKSGQLDYGYTF
CDR3nt: TGCAGTGCTGTAAAGAGCGGGCAACTCGACTATGGCTACACCTTC
j_gene: TRBJ1-2
abundance: NA
d_gene: NA
v_gene: TRBV20-1

CDR3aa: CASSWGQGADTQYF
CDR3nt: TGTGCCAGCAGTTGGGGACAGGGTGCAGATACGCAGTATTTT
j_gene: TRBJ2-3
abundance: many
d_gene: TRBD1
v_gene: TRBV27

CDR3aa: CASSQLRDTEAFF
CDR3nt: TGCGCCAGCAGCCAGCTCAGGGATACTGAAGCTTTCTTT
j_gene: TRBJ1-1
abundance: many
d_gene: NA
v_gene: TRBV4-3

CDR3aa: CASSLRGVSYEQYF
CDR3nt: TGTGCCAGCAGTCTAAGAGGGGTCTCCTACGAGCAGTACTTC
j_gene: TRBJ2-7
abundance: few
d_gene: NA
v_gene: TRBV27

CDR3aa: CASSYDWDRITGELFF
CDR3nt: TGTGCCAGCAGTTACGATTGGGACAGAATCACCGGGGAGCTGTTTTTT
j_gene: TRBJ2-2
abundance: NA
d_gene: TRBD1
v_gene: TRBV6-6

CDR3aa: CATSPWGSPYNEQFF
CDR3nt: TGTGCCACCAGTCCCTGGGGGAGCCCCTACAATGAGCAGTTCTTC
j_gene: TRBJ2-1
abundance: NA
d_gene: NA
v_gene: TRBV24-1

CDR3aa: CASSYFEGRMNTEAFF
CDR3nt: TGTGCCAGCAGTTACTTTGAGGGGCGCATGAACACTGAAGCTTTCTTT
j_gene: TRBJ1-1
abundance: NA
d_gene: NA
v_gene: TRBV6-2/TRBV6-3

CDR3aa: CASSLQGTIPYEQYF
CDR3nt: TGTGCCAGCAGCTTACAGGGTACCATCCCCTACGAGCAGTACTTC
j_gene: TRBJ2-7
abundance: many
d_gene: NA
v_gene: TRBV7-2